The clone carrying this T cell receptor beta chain has at least ten counts. The target antigen is unknown. A read error may produce the germline difference seen at one junction end. The TCR beta profiling, which covered VDJ combination and CDR3 sequence, was carried out using genomic DNA as the template. TCRdb used MiXCR to reprocess the reads, holding one entry per CDR3 protein. The data show about 160,000 distinct CDR3 sequences, approximately 40% seen once. The source of the sample is a study of CD8+CD57+ T cells in acquired aplastic anemia. Study results and limitations: CD8+ Simpson's diversity showed no significant patient-control difference.

Material for sequencing was sorted CD4+, CD8+, or CD8+CD57+ T cells (not recorded which) from PBMCs. The receptor was derived from a human donor in good health.

The CDR3 region is CATSDSLHRQVSKGVSIF. Written as DNA, the CDR3 is TGTGCCACCAGTGATTCACTACACCGACAGGTCTCGAAGGGGGTCTCGATCTTT. V gene TRBV24-1 combines with J gene TRBJ1-1, with a tentative D call TRBD1 (6 bases). CDR3 length: 18 amino acids. Per germline, CDR1 KGHDR and CDR2 SFDVKD.